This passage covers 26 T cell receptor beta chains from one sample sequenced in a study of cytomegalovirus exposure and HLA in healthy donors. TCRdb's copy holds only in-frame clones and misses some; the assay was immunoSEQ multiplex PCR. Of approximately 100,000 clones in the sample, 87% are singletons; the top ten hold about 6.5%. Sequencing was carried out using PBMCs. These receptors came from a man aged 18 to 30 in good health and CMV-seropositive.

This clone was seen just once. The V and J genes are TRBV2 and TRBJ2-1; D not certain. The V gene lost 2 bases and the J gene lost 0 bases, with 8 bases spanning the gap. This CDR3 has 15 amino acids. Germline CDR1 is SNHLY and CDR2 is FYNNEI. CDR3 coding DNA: TGTGCCAGCAGTGAAATCGGCGGCTCCTACAATGAGCAGTTCTTC. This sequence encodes CASSEIGGSYNEQFF.

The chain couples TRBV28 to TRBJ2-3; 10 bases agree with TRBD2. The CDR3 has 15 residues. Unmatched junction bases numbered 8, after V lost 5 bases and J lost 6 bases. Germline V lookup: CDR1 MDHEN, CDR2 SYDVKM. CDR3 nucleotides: TGTGCCAGCAGTAGCCTAGCGGGAGATAGGGATACGCAGTATTTT. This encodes CASSSLAGDRDTQYF.

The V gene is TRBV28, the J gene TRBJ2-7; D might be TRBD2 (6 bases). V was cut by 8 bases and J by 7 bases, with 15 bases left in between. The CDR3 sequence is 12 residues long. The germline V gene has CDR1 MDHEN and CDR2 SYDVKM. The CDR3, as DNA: TGTGCCAGCCAGGAGGGGAGAAGGGAGCAGTACTTC. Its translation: CASQEGRREQYF.

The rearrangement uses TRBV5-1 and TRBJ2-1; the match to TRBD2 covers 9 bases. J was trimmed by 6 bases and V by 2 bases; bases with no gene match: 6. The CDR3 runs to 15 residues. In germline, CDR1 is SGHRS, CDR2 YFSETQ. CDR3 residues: CASSFGVSGSNEQFF. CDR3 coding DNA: TGCGCCAGCAGCTTTGGAGTTAGCGGGAGCAATGAGCAGTTCTTC.

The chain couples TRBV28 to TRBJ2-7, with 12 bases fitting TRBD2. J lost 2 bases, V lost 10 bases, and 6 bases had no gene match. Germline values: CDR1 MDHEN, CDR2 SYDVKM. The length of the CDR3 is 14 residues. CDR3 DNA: TGTGCCATCACACTAGCGGGAGGAACCTACGAGCAGTACTTC. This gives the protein CAITLAGGTYEQYF.

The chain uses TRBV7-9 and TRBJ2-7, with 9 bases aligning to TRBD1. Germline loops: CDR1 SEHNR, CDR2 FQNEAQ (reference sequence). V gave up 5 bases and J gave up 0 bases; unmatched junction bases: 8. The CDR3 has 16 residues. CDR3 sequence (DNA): TGTGCCAGCAGCGTATTTTGGACAGGGGCCTCCTACGAGCAGTACTTC. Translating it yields CASSVFWTGASYEQYF.

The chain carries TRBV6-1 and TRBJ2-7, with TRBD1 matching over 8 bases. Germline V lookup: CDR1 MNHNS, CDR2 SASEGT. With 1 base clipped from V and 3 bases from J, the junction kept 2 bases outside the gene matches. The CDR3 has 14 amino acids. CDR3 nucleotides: TGTGCCAGCAGTGAAGGAACAGGGGGCTACGAGCAGTACTTC. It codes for CASSEGTGGYEQYF.

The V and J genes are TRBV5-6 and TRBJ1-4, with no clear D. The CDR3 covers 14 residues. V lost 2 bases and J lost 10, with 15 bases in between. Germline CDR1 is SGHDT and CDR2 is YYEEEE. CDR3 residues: CASSFSSLRGKLFF. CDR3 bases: TGTGCCAGCAGCTTCAGCAGTCTCCGCGGAAAACTGTTTTTT.

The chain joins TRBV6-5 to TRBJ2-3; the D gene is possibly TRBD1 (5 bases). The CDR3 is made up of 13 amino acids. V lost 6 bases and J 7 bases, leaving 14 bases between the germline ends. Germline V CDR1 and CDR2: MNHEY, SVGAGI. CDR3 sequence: CASSTADSNTQYF. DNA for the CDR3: TGTGCCAGCAGCACGGCTGACAGTAATACGCAGTATTTT.

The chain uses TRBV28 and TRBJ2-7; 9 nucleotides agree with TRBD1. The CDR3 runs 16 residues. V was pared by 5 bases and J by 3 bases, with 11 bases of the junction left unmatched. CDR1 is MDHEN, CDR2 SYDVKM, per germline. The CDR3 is CASSEVLGQGIYEQYF. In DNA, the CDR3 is TGTGCCAGCAGTGAGGTCTTGGGACAGGGTATCTACGAGCAGTACTTC.

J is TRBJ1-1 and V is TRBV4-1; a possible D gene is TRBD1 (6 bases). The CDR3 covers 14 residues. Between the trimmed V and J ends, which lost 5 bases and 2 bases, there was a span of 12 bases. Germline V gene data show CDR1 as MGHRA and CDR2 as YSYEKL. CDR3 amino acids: CASSLRTANTEAFF. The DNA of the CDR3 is TGCGCCAGCAGCTTAAGGACAGCCAACACTGAAGCTTTCTTT.

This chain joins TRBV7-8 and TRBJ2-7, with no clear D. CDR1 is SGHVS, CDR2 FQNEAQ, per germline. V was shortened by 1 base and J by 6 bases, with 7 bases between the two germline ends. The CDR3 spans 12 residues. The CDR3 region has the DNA TGTGCCAGCAGCTTAGACTGGTCCGAGCAGTACTTC. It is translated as CASSLDWSEQYF.

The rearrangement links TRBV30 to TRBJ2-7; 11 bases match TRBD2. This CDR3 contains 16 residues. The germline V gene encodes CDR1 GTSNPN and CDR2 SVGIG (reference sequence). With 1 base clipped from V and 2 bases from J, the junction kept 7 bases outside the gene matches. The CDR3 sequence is CAWSAGLAGRTYEQYF. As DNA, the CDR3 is TGTGCCTGGAGTGCCGGACTAGCGGGCCGTACCTACGAGCAGTACTTC.

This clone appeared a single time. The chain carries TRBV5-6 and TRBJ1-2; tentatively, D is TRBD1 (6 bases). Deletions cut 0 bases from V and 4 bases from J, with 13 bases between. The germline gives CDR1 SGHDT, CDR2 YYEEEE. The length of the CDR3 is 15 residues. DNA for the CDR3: TGTGCCAGCAGCTTGGCATCGGACAGACCCTATGGCTACACCTTC. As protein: CASSLASDRPYGYTF.

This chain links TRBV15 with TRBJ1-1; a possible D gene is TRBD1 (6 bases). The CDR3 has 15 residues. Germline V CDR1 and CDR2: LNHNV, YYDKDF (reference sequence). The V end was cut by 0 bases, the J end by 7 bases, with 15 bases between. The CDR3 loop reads CATSRDRGVTNEAFF. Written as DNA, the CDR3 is TGTGCCACCAGCAGAGACAGGGGTGTTACTAATGAAGCTTTCTTT.

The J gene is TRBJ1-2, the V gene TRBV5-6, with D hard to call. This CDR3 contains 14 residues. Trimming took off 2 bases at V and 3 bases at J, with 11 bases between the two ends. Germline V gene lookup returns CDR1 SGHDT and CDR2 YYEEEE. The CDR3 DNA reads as TGTGCCAGCAGCTTAGGAGGTAATCACTATGGCTACACCTTC. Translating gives CASSLGGNHYGYTF.

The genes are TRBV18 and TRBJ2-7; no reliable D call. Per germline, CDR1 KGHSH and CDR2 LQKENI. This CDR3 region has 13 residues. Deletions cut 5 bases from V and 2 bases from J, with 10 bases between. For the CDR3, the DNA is TGTGCCAGCTCAACGAACCAGGCCTACGAGCAGTACTTC. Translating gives CASSTNQAYEQYF.

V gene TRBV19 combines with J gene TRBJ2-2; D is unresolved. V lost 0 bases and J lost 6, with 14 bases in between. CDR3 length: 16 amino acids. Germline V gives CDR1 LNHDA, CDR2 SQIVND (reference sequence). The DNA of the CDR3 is TGTGCCAGTAGTATAGAACCGGGTTTAGTCGCCGGGGAGCTGTTTTTT. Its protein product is CASSIEPGLVAGELFF. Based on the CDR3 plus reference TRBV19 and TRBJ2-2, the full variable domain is DGGITQSPKYLFRKEGQNVTLSCEQNLNHDAMYWYRQDPGQGLRLIYYSQIVNDFQKGDIAEGYSVSREKKESFPLTVTSAQKNPTAFYLCASSIEPGLVAGELFFGEGSRLTVL.

CDR3 DNA sequence: TGTGCCAGCAGCTCGTCCGGGACAGTAGCCAAAAACATTCAGTACTTC. Protein: CASSSSGTVAKNIQYF. V and J are TRBV7-2 and TRBJ2-4; 7 nucleotides agree with TRBD1. With V trimmed by 4 bases and J by 0 bases, 6 bases remained unmatched. This CDR3 spans 16 amino acids. Germline lookup yields CDR1 SGHTA and CDR2 FQGNSA.

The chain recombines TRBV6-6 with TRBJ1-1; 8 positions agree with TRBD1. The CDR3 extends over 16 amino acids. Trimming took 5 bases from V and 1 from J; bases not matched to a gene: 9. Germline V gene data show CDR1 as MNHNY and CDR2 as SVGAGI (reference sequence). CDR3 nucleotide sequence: TGTGCCAGCAGTCGACAGACCGGGACAGGGAACACTGAAGCTTTCTTT. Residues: CASSRQTGTGNTEAFF.

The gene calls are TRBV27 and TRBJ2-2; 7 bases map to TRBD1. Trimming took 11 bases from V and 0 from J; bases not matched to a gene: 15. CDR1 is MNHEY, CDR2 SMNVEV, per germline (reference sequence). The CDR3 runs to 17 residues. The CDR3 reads CAAPPDREKANTGELFF. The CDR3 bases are TGTGCCGCCCCCCCAGACAGGGAAAAAGCGAACACCGGGGAGCTGTTTTTT.

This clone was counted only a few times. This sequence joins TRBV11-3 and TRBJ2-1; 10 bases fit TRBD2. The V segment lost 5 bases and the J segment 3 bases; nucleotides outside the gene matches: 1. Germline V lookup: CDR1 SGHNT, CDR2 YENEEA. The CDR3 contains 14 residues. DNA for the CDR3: TGTGCCAGCAGCCCTAGCGGGGGCTACAATGAGCAGTTCTTC. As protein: CASSPSGGYNEQFF.

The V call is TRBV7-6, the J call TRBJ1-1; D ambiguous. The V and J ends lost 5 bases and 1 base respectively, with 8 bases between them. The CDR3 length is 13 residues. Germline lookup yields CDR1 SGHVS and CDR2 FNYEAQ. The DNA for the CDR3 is TGTGCCAGCAGCCACCGACAGAACACTGAAGCTTTCTTT. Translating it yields CASSHRQNTEAFF.

CDR3 in DNA: TGTGCCAGCAGTTACTCCGGGACAGAAAATGAAAAACTGTTTTTT. Translating gives CASSYSGTENEKLFF. The J gene is TRBJ1-4, the V gene TRBV6-5; 7 bases are a match to TRBD1. The CDR3 has 15 residues. V lost 0 bases to trimming and J lost 5 bases; unmatched junction nucleotides: 3. CDR1 and CDR2 from the germline V gene are MNHEY and SVGAGI.

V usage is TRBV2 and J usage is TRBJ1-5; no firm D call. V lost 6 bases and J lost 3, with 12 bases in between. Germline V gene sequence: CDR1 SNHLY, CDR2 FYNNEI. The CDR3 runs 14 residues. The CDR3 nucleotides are TGTGCCAGCAGCCGTAATGACATCAATCAGCCCCAGCATTTT. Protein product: CASSRNDINQPQHF.

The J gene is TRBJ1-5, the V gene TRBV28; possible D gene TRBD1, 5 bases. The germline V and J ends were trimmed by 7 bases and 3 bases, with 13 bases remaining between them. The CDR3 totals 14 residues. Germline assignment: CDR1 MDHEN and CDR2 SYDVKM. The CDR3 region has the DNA TGTGCCAGCATCATGGGGGGGACCAATCAGCCCCAGCATTTT. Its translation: CASIMGGTNQPQHF.